This T cell receptor (beta chain) stems from a study of CD8 T cells in ankylosing spondylitis. The study's findings and limits: In synovial fluid and blood from reactive arthritis, some motif variants were previously reported. A CD8+ phenotype characterized the disease-linked clones, which were relatively rare in peripheral blood.

TCRdb used MiXCR to reprocess the 5' RACE reads, holding one entry per CDR3 protein. The data show about 96,000 distinct CDR3 sequences, around 10% seen once. At least ten counts were recorded for this clonotype. Its specificity is not known. The CDR3 is 20 residues long. V trimming: 3 bases; J trimming: 0 bases; junction bases outside the gene matches: 16. CDR1 is KGHSH and CDR2 is LQKENI in the germline V gene. V usage is TRBV18 and J usage is TRBJ2-1; the match to TRBD2 covers 8 bases. The sequence was collected from a male donor with ankylosing spondylitis or in good health (not recorded which). Input material: blood, either unsorted or a sorted T cell fraction (not recorded which). The CDR3 reads CASSPTYERGSSFSYNEQFF. The CDR3 nucleotides read TGTGCCAGCTCACCTACTTACGAGCGGGGGTCCTCCTTCTCCTACAATGAGCAGTTCTTC.